This TCR beta chain was obtained from a study of blood T cells in healthy people across ages. This clonotype was counted between two and nine times. Primed by a sample-barcoded 5' primer and a J-beta primer mix, a second PCR proceeded for about 6 to 11 cycles. TCRdb redid the calling of the 5' RACE reads with MiXCR, one entry per CDR3 protein. Of around 820,000 distinct CDR3 sequences in the sample, about 25% were seen once. The sample was also linked to a second study, of T cells of mothers and their children.

The receptor was isolated from a boy younger than 18 in good health. The sequencing sample was made of blood.

This chain's CDR3 is CASSSRGSYGYTF. CDR3 DNA sequence: TGTGCCAGCAGTTCCAGGGGGTCCTATGGCTACACCTTC. The chain couples TRBV28 to TRBJ1-2; 7 positions match TRBD1. The V gene's germline CDR1 is MDHEN and CDR2 SYDVKM. Trimming removed 4 bases from V and 4 bases from J; junction bases left unmatched: 3. The CDR3 is 13 residues long.